The 25 T cell receptor beta chains below all came from one sample that was sequenced in a study of blood T cell repertoires in COVID-19 (dated by TCRdb to the early 2020s). The library was made by the immunoSEQ multiplex PCR assay. The clones in this table, taken by TCRdb from immuneACCESS, are in-frame only. Not every clone is retained; where verified, under half of the shortfall comes from an unresolved V gene, and the cause of the rest is unknown. The sample table holds some 200,000 clones, of which about 86% were seen once. The ten largest clones add up to 9.5% to 13% of the sample. Specimen: peripheral blood. These receptors all come from a woman aged 55-75 years with COVID-19, enrolled during active disease.

This clone was recorded once. The rearrangement uses TRBV29-1 and TRBJ1-3; perhaps TRBD1 as D (6 bases). Germline CDR1 reads SQVTM; CDR2 reads ANQGSEA. The germline V and J ends were trimmed by 0 bases and 0 bases, with 21 bases remaining between them. CDR3 length: 19 amino acids. The CDR3 reads CSVEDGYRRTAGSGNTIYF. The CDR3 DNA reads TGCAGCGTTGAAGATGGTTACCGCCGGACAGCCGGCTCTGGAAACACCATATATTTT.

V usage is TRBV15 and J usage is TRBJ1-4, with no clear D. The CDR3 consists of 13 residues. V was cut by 0 bases and J by 8 bases, with 7 bases left in between. Germline loops: CDR1 LNHNV, CDR2 YYDKDF (reference sequence). The DNA of the CDR3 is TGTGCCACCAGCAGAGATACCGGGGAAAAACTGTTTTTT. Translation: CATSRDTGEKLFF.

The chain couples TRBV23-1 to TRBJ1-5; TRBD1 agrees at 7 bases. TRBV23-1 is labeled an ORF, and its function is uncertain. V dropped 8 bases and J dropped 0; count of bases not matched to a gene: 19. The CDR3 runs 19 residues. CDR3 protein: CASPPRQGGEGDSNQPQHF. The CDR3 nucleotides read TGCGCCAGCCCGCCGAGGCAGGGGGGCGAGGGGGATAGCAATCAGCCCCAGCATTTT.

The chain recombines TRBV11-3 with TRBJ2-3, with D possibly matching TRBD2 (7 bases). CDR3 length: 16 residues. The germline gives CDR1 SGHNT, CDR2 YENEEA. V lost 5 bases and J lost 4, with 19 bases in between. CDR3 nucleotides: TGTGCCAGCAGCCCTGGGGGGGGCGACGTGGCAGATACGCAGTATTTT. This translates into CASSPGGGDVADTQYF.

The chain links TRBV27 to TRBJ2-2, with D uncertain. Per the germline V gene, CDR1 is MNHEY and CDR2 is SMNVEV (reference sequence). The V and J ends lost 3 bases and 4 bases respectively, with 3 bases between them. The CDR3 has 12 residues. CDR3 in DNA: TGTGCCAGCAGTTTTCTCACCGGGGAGCTGTTTTTT. It translates to CASSFLTGELFF.

The chain has TRBV6-5 and TRBJ1-5, with D perhaps TRBD1 (6 bases). The CDR3 is 15 amino acids. With 6 bases removed from V and 6 bases from J, the gap between germline ends came to 18 bases. The V gene's germline CDR1 is MNHEY and CDR2 SVGAGI. This CDR3 is CASSWTDVSSQPQHF. The CDR3 DNA reads TGTGCCAGCAGCTGGACAGACGTGAGTAGTCAGCCCCAGCATTTT.

The rearrangement joins TRBV6-5 to TRBJ1-1; D unresolved. The V end was cut by 2 bases, the J end by 3 bases, with 10 bases between. The CDR3 runs to 14 residues. CDR1 is MNHEY and CDR2 is SVGAGI in the germline V gene. The CDR3 bases are TGTGCCAGCAGTTACCTCTCCGAGTACACTGAAGCTTTCTTT. Protein product: CASSYLSEYTEAFF.

This rearrangement joins TRBV5-4 to TRBJ1-1; D possibly corresponds to TRBD1 (6 bases). The CDR3 length is 14 residues. Germline CDR1 SGHNT, CDR2 YYREEE (reference sequence). Trimming pared 7 bases from V and 1 base from J, leaving 14 bases between. The CDR3 reads CASGTGIKNTEAFF. Here the CDR3 DNA reads TGTGCCAGCGGCACAGGGATTAAGAACACTGAAGCTTTCTTT.

This clone was observed once. V gene TRBV6-2 or TRBV6-3 combines with J gene TRBJ1-2, with 8 bases identical to TRBD1. The V gene end was trimmed by 6 bases and the J gene end by 5 bases; junction bases not matched to a gene: 8. CDR3 length: 14 amino acids. CDR1 is MNHEY, CDR2 SVGEGT, per germline. The CDR3 spells CASSLIGTGYGYTF. CDR3 bases: TGTGCCAGCAGCCTGATCGGGACAGGATATGGCTACACCTTC.

The chain uses TRBV6-5 and TRBJ1-4; no firm D call. Germline V gene data show CDR1 as MNHEY and CDR2 as SVGAGI. This CDR3 contains 15 residues. Trimming left V 2 bases short and J 6 bases short, with 13 bases between. In DNA form, the CDR3 reads TGTGCCAGCAGTTACAGGGAGGCTACTTATGAAAAACTGTTTTTT. It yields the protein CASSYREATYEKLFF.

The rearrangement links TRBV9 to TRBJ1-2; D remains ambiguous. The CDR3 consists of 13 residues. Germline V gene data show CDR1 as SGDLS and CDR2 as YYNGEE. Trimming took 7 bases from V and 0 from J, leaving 10 bases between them. CDR3 sequence reads: CASRERSNYGYTF. The CDR3 bases are TGTGCCAGCCGGGAGAGGTCTAACTATGGCTACACCTTC.

The chain combines TRBV5-6 with TRBJ1-6; the D gene is possibly TRBD1 (6 bases). V gave up 2 bases and J gave up 6 bases, with 12 bases separating them. CDR1 and CDR2 from the germline V gene are SGHDT and YYEEEE. The CDR3 length is 15 residues. CDR3 DNA sequence: TGTGCCAGCAGCTTCCGGGGGGCGGGTAATTCACCCCTCCACTTT. This sequence encodes CASSFRGAGNSPLHF.

This chain joins TRBV5-4 and TRBJ1-2; 7 bases match TRBD1. Germline CDR1 is SGHNT and CDR2 is YYREEE (reference sequence). The CDR3 is 15 residues long. The V segment lost 1 base and the J segment 3 bases; nucleotides outside the gene matches: 6. The CDR3 region is CASSLKQGSHYGYTF. The CDR3 nucleotides are TGTGCCAGCAGCTTGAAACAGGGGTCACACTATGGCTACACCTTC.

The V and J genes are TRBV3-1 (or the pseudogene TRBV3-2) and TRBJ1-3; D not resolved. V lost 3 bases to trimming and J lost 0 bases, with 15 bases between them. The CDR3 spans 17 residues. The germline V gene has CDR1 LGHDT and CDR2 YNNKEL (reference sequence). The CDR3 nucleotides read TGTGCCAGCAGCCACCCCCCCAGCGGACTCTCTGGAAACACCATATATTTT. This sequence encodes CASSHPPSGLSGNTIYF.

V gene TRBV13 combines with J gene TRBJ2-7, with 10 bases fitting TRBD1. This CDR3 is 14 amino acids long. Losses at the gene ends were 4 bases for V and 5 bases for J; bases not matched to a gene: 5. Germline CDR1 is PRHDT and CDR2 is FYEKMQ (reference sequence). CDR3 loop: CASSSRTGGDEQYF. CDR3 nucleotides: TGTGCCAGCAGCTCCCGGACAGGGGGAGACGAGCAGTACTTC.

This rearrangement joins TRBV10-1 to TRBJ2-1, with 10 bases lining up with TRBD2. Per the germline V gene, CDR1 is WNHNN and CDR2 is SYGVQD (reference sequence). After removal of 7 bases from V and 3 bases from J, the junction contained 3 bases not matched to a gene. The CDR3 has 14 residues. CDR3 sequence (DNA): TGCGCCAGCACAAGACTAGCGGGCTACAATGAGCAGTTCTTC. Amino acid sequence: CASTRLAGYNEQFF.

This clone was seen more than once but under ten times. V gene TRBV9 combines with J gene TRBJ2-1; D is possibly TRBD1 (5 bases). This CDR3 region has 15 residues. CDR1 and CDR2 from the germline V gene are SGDLS and YYNGEE. Trimming took off 4 bases at V and 7 bases at J, with 18 bases between the two ends. The CDR3 reads CASSFYDSLWNEQFF. The CDR3 region has the DNA TGTGCCAGCAGCTTCTACGACAGCCTATGGAATGAGCAGTTCTTC.

This clone was detected a few times. The V call is TRBV5-4, the J call TRBJ1-1; 7 nucleotides line up with TRBD1. Germline V lookup: CDR1 SGHNT, CDR2 YYREEE (reference sequence). V was clipped by 2 bases and J by 0 bases; unmatched bases: 7. The CDR3 is made up of 16 amino acids. The CDR3 sequence: CASSLTPRGMNTEAFF. CDR3 nucleotide sequence: TGTGCCAGCAGCTTAACGCCCAGGGGGATGAACACTGAAGCTTTCTTT.

The V gene is TRBV5-1, the J gene TRBJ2-1, with a weak D call TRBD2 (6 bases). Germline V CDR1 and CDR2: SGHRS, YFSETQ. Trimming stripped 1 base from V and 3 bases from J, with 14 bases between. The CDR3 contains 16 residues. CDR3: CASSLWWEEIYNEQFF. The CDR3 nucleotides are TGCGCCAGCAGCTTGTGGTGGGAGGAGATCTACAATGAGCAGTTCTTC.

This chain uses TRBV19 with TRBJ2-1, with 13 bases matching TRBD2. V lost 7 bases, J lost 12 bases, and 12 bases stayed unmatched. This CDR3 has 15 residues. Germline V gene sequence: CDR1 LNHDA, CDR2 SQIVND (reference sequence). Here the CDR3 reads CASTPTRTSGSLQFF. As DNA, the CDR3 is TGTGCCAGTACGCCCACGAGGACTAGCGGGAGCCTGCAGTTCTTC.

V and J are TRBV5-1 and TRBJ1-4; 10 nucleotides line up with TRBD1. Germline V gene lookup returns CDR1 SGHRS and CDR2 YFSETQ. The CDR3 has 16 residues. The ends lost 4 bases at V and 4 bases at J; junction bases unmatched: 7. The CDR3 spells CASSPGQGVFNEKLFF. The CDR3 DNA sequence: TGCGCCAGCAGCCCCGGACAGGGGGTTTTTAATGAAAAACTGTTTTTT. The full variable domain, with the rest looked up from reference TRBV5-1 and TRBJ1-4, is KAGVTQTPRYLIKTRGQQVTLSCSPISGHRSVSWYQQTPGQGLQFLFEYFSETQRNKGNFPGRFSGRQFSNSRSEMNVSTLELGDSALYLCASSPGQGVFNEKLFFGSGTQLSVL.

The chain couples TRBV27 to TRBJ2-5; 11 bases fit TRBD2. CDR3 length: 16 amino acids. The J segment lost 4 bases and the V segment lost 4 bases, leaving 8 bases of the junction unmatched. Germline values: CDR1 MNHEY, CDR2 SMNVEV (reference sequence). The CDR3 nucleotides are TGTGCCAGCAGTTCTCAACTAGCGGGAGCTGGAGAGACCCAGTACTTC. This translates into CASSSQLAGAGETQYF.

The V gene is TRBV29-1, the J gene TRBJ2-1; the D is unclear. V was pared by 2 bases and J by 0 bases, with 5 bases between. Germline CDR1 reads SQVTM; CDR2 reads ANQGSEA. The CDR3 loop spans 13 amino acids. This chain's CDR3 is CSVERSSYNEQFF. The CDR3 region has the DNA TGCAGCGTTGAACGCAGCTCCTACAATGAGCAGTTCTTC.

This chain links TRBV28 with TRBJ2-3; 7 bases match TRBD2. The CDR3 is 17 amino acids. Trimming at V came to 2 bases and at J to 0 bases, leaving 8 bases not matched to a gene. Germline CDR1 is MDHEN and CDR2 is SYDVKM. The CDR3 DNA reads as TGTGCCAGCAGTTTACTTGGAGCGGGGATTAGCACAGATACGCAGTATTTT. Translating gives CASSLLGAGISTDTQYF.

This chain connects TRBV6-6 to TRBJ1-6, with 7 bases fitting TRBD1. V lost 6 bases and J lost 5; bases outside the gene matches: 7. There are 15 residues in the CDR3. Germline V gives CDR1 MNHNY, CDR2 SVGAGI (reference sequence). CDR3 sequence reads: CASSQARGDNSPLHF. CDR3 nucleotide sequence: TGTGCCAGCAGCCAGGCCAGGGGGGATAATTCACCCCTCCACTTT.